Each of the 4 T cell receptor beta chains below was sequenced from the same sample in a study of T-cell memory formation after mild COVID-19. MiXCR, applied by TCRdb to the 5' RACE reads, yields one record per CDR3 protein. The sample holds about 49,000 distinct CDR3 sequences, about 7.3% seen once. Sequencing was carried out using PBMCs or a T cell subset sorted from them (not recorded which). The receptors here all came from a man aged 18-30 years who had mild COVID-19 (a few samples of this study predate the infection). Cell type and time point are not known.

The chain combines TRBV2 with TRBJ1-1; weak D call: TRBD1 (5 bases). The CDR3 sequence is 14 residues long. Trimming shortened V by 7 bases and J by 5 bases, and 17 bases separated the two germline ends. Germline CDR1 SNHLY, CDR2 FYNNEI. CDR3 coding DNA: TGTGCCAGCATGCCCGCATGGGGCTGGACTGAAGCTTTCTTT. Translated: CASMPAWGWTEAFF.

CDR3 DNA sequence: TGTGCCAGCAGCTTGGGTGTGGGACCCAATCAGCCCCAGCATTTT. It codes for CASSLGVGPNQPQHF. The chain carries TRBV5-6 and TRBJ1-5, with TRBD1 as a possible D gene (5 bases). CDR1 is SGHDT, CDR2 YYEEEE, per germline. Trimming took off 0 bases at V and 3 bases at J, with 10 bases between the two ends. The CDR3 spans 15 residues.

This clonotype was detected a few times. This chain connects TRBV7-3 to TRBJ2-1, with unresolved D. Trimming took 5 bases from V and 7 from J, leaving 15 bases between them. The CDR3 totals 14 residues. Germline CDR1 reads SGHTA; CDR2 reads FQGTGA. CDR3 in DNA: TGTGCCAGCAGCCTGGGTTTCCTAGGGAATGAGCAGTTCTTC. Translated: CASSLGFLGNEQFF.

This clonotype has a count of ten or more. The chain combines TRBV6-2 or TRBV6-3 with TRBJ2-3; no firm D call. Per the germline V gene, CDR1 is MNHEY and CDR2 is SVGEGT. With 8 bases removed from V and 2 bases from J, the gap between germline ends came to 5 bases. CDR3 length: 11 residues. CDR3 amino acids: CASEDTDTQYF. CDR3 sequence (DNA): TGTGCCAGCGAGGACACAGATACGCAGTATTTT.